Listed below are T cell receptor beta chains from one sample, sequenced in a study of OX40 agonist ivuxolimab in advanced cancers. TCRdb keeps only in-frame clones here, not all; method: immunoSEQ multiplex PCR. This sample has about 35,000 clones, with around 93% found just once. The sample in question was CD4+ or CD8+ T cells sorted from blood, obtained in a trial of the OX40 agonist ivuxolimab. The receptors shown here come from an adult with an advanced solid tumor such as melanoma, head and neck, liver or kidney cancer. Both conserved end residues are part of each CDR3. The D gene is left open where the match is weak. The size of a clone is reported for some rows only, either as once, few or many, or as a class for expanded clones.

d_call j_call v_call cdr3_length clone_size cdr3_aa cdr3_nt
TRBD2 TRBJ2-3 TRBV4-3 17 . CASSQGFTSEFTDTQYF TGCGCCAGCAGCCAAGGATTTACTAGCGAATTCACAGATACGCAGTATTTT
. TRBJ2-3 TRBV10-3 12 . CAITSRTDTQYF TGTGCCATCACCTCGCGCACAGATACGCAGTATTTT
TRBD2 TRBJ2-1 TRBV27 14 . CASSLTGTNYEQFF TGTGCCAGCAGTCTCACCGGGACTAATTATGAGCAGTTCTTC
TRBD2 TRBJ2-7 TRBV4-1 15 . CASSQAASGSYEQYF TGCGCCAGCAGCCAAGCCGCTAGCGGGAGCTACGAGCAGTACTTC
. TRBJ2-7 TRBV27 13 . CASSSHPLYEQYF TGTGCCAGCAGTTCACACCCACTCTACGAGCAGTACTTC
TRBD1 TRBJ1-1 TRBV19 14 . CASSWGSGGTEAFF TGTGCCAGTAGTTGGGGGTCAGGGGGGACTGAAGCTTTCTTT
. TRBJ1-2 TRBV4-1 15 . CASSQDAGQNYGYTF TGTGCCAGCAGCCAAGACGCAGGGCAGAACTATGGCTACACCTTC
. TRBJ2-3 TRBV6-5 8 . CASSRQYF TGTGCCAGCAGCCGCCAGTATTTT
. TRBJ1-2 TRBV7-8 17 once CASSLEGVGGFYYGYTF TGTGCCAGCAGCTTAGAGGGGGTTGGGGGGTTTTACTATGGCTACACCTTC
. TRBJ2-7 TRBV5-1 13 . CASSPRDSYEQYF TGCGCCAGCAGCCCGCGGGACAGCTACGAGCAGTACTTC
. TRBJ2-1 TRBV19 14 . CASSILPGEDYRFF TGTGCCAGTAGTATCCTCCCAGGTGAAGACTATCGGTTCTTC
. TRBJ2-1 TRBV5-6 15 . CASSLDRLAYNEQFF TGTGCCAGCAGCTTGGACAGGTTAGCCTACAATGAGCAGTTCTTC
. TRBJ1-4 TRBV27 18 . CASSFTDPGAKNNEKLFF TGTGCCAGCAGTTTCACCGATCCCGGAGCGAAAAATAATGAAAAACTGTTTTTT
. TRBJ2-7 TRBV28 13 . CASRTSGNYEQYF TGTGCCAGCAGAACATCTGGGAACTACGAGCAGTACTTC
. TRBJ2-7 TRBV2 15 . CASGGIGVSSYEQYF TGTGCCAGCGGGGGAATAGGGGTAAGCTCCTACGAGCAGTACTTC
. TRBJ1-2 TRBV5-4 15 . CASSLVPGVDYGYTF TGTGCCAGCAGCTTGGTCCCGGGGGTGGACTATGGCTACACCTTC
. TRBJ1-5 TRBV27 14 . CASSLGAFNQPQHF TGTGCCAGCAGTTTGGGGGCCTTCAATCAGCCCCAGCATTTT
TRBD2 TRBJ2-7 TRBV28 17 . CASSLWSGRLANDEQYF TGTGCCAGCAGTTTATGGAGCGGGAGGCTTGCTAATGACGAGCAGTACTTC
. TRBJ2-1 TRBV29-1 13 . CSVAAADYNEQFF TGCAGCGTTGCAGCGGCCGACTACAATGAGCAGTTCTTC
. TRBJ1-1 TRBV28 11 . CASTTRGEAFF TGTGCCAGCACCACCCGGGGCGAAGCTTTCTTT
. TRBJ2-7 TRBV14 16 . CASSQFMGLGSYEQYF TGTGCCAGCAGCCAATTTATGGGGCTGGGATCCTACGAGCAGTACTTC
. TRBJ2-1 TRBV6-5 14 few CASSQRWAYNEQFF TGTGCCAGCAGCCAGCGGTGGGCCTACAATGAGCAGTTCTTC
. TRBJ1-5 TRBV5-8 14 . CASSLLSGYQPQHF TGTGCCAGCAGCTTGCTTTCGGGCTATCAGCCCCAGCATTTT
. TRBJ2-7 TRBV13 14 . CASSLQGRGYEQYF TGTGCCAGCAGCTTGCAGGGGCGCGGGTACGAGCAGTACTTC
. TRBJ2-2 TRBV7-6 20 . CASSLTSPTNLKFLTGELFF TGTGCCAGCAGCTTAACGTCTCCTACCAACTTAAAATTCCTCACCGGGGAGCTGTTTTTT
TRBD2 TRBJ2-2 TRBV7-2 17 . CASSFSSGSSGTGELFF TGTGCCAGCAGCTTTTCTAGCGGGAGTTCGGGCACCGGGGAGCTGTTTTTT
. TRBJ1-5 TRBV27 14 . CASSARQDNQPQHF TGTGCCAGCAGTGCCCGACAGGACAATCAGCCCCAGCATTTT
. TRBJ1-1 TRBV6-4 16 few CASSEEAGRSSGEAFF TGTGCCAGCAGTGAGGAGGCCGGGAGGTCCTCGGGTGAAGCTTTCTTT
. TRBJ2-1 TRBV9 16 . CASSVARSFFGNEQFF TGTGCCAGCAGCGTAGCTCGAAGCTTCTTCGGCAATGAGCAGTTCTTC
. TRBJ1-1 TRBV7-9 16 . CASSLAWRGQDTEAFF TGTGCCAGCAGCTTAGCTTGGCGGGGACAAGACACTGAAGCTTTCTTT
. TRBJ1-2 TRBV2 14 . CASTSGRPNYGYTF TGTGCCAGCACTTCGGGGAGGCCTAACTATGGCTACACCTTC
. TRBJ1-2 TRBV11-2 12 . CASSLGSYGYTF TGTGCCAGCAGCTTAGGGTCGTATGGCTACACCTTC
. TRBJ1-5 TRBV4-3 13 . CASSQVFGQPQHF TGCGCCAGCAGCCAAGTGTTTGGTCAGCCCCAGCATTTT
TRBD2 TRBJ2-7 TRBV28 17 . CASSKIRVSGSRYEQYF TGTGCCAGCAGTAAAATCAGGGTTAGCGGGAGTAGGTACGAGCAGTACTTC
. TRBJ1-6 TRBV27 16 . CASSLGRYSYNSPLHF TGTGCCAGCAGTTTAGGACGGTACTCCTATAATTCACCCCTCCACTTT
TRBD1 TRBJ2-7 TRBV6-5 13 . CASKIQGAYEQYF TGTGCCAGCAAAATACAGGGGGCGTACGAGCAGTACTTC
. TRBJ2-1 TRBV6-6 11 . CASSPQLEQFF TGTGCCAGCAGCCCACAATTAGAGCAGTTCTTC
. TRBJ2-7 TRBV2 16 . CASSEPRAPGKTEQYF TGTGCCAGCAGTGAACCCAGGGCCCCGGGAAAAACCGAGCAGTACTTC
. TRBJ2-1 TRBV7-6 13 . CASSLAKTLDQFF TGTGCCAGCAGCTTAGCGAAGACTCTTGATCAGTTCTTC
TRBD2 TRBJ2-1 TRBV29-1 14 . CSVEGTSGRNEQFF TGCAGCGTTGAAGGGACTAGCGGGAGAAATGAGCAGTTCTTC
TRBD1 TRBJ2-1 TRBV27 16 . CASSLWAGQGYNEQFF TGTGCCAGCAGTTTATGGGCGGGACAGGGATACAATGAGCAGTTCTTC
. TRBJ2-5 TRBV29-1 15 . CSVEALARHQETQYF TGCAGCGTTGAAGCCCTCGCCAGGCACCAAGAGACCCAGTACTTC
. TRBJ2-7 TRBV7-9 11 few CASSLGNEQYF TGTGCCAGCAGCTTAGGGAACGAGCAGTACTTC
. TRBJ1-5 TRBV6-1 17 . CASSESLGSGPNQPQHF TGTGCCAGCAGTGAATCGCTAGGCTCCGGGCCCAATCAGCCCCAGCATTTT